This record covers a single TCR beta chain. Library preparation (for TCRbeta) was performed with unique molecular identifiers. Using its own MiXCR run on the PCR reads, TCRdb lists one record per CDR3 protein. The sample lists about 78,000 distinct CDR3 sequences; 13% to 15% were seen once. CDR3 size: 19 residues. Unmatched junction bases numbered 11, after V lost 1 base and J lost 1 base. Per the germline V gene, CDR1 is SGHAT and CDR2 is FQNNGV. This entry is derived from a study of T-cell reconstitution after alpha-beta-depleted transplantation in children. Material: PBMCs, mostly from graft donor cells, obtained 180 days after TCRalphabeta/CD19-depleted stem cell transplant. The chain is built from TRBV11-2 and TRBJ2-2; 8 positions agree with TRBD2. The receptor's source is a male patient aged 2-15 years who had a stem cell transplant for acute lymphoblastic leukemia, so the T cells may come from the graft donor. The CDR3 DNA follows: TGTGCCAGCAGCTTAGGGGCGGGAGCGGGAGTCCTGAACACCGGGGAGCTGTTTTTT. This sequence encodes CASSLGAGAGVLNTGELFF.